One sample yielded the 29 T cell receptor beta chains listed below, sequenced in a study of T-cell reconstitution after alpha-beta-depleted transplantation in children. A library of TCRbeta sequences, prepared with unique molecular identifiers, was generated. Using its own MiXCR run on the PCR reads, TCRdb lists one record per CDR3 protein. The data show fewer than 350,000 distinct CDR3 sequences, around a tenth seen once. Specimen: PBMCs, collected before TCRalphabeta/CD19-depleted stem cell transplant. The receptors derive from a boy younger than two with acute myeloid leukemia, due to receive a stem cell transplant.

This clonotype has more than one count but fewer than ten. The chain combines TRBV10-3 with TRBJ1-4, with D unclear. The ends were cut back, 6 bases at V and 7 bases at J, with 12 bases in the middle. CDR1 ENHRY and CDR2 SYGVKD come from the germline V gene. This CDR3 spans 13 amino acids. CDR3 region: CAISGSGSEKLFF. The CDR3 DNA is TGTGCCATCAGCGGCTCCGGGAGTGAAAAACTGTTTTTT.

This clonotype was detected many times. The chain joins TRBV11-3 to TRBJ1-4, with D tentatively TRBD1 (6 bases). The germline CDR1 and CDR2 sequences are SGHNT and YENEEA. This CDR3 has 16 residues. The V end was cut by 5 bases, the J end by 3 bases, with 16 bases between. As DNA, the CDR3 is TGTGCCAGCAGCCCGCAACAGGGAGCAGCTAATGAAAAACTGTTTTTT. Its protein is CASSPQQGAANEKLFF.

V and J are TRBV7-3 and TRBJ2-2; D may be TRBD1 (5 bases). Per germline, CDR1 SGHTA and CDR2 FQGTGA. V was pared by 4 bases and J by 0 bases, with 9 bases between. The CDR3 totals 15 residues. As DNA, the CDR3 is TGTGCCAGCAGCTCCACAGGTTCGAACACCGGGGAGCTGTTTTTT. Encoded protein: CASSSTGSNTGELFF.

This clonotype was detected many times. This chain uses TRBV9 with TRBJ2-1; no definite D call. V was shortened by 0 bases and J by 10 bases, with 11 bases between the two germline ends. The V gene's germline CDR1 is SGDLS and CDR2 YYNGEE. The CDR3 loop spans 13 amino acids. The CDR3 DNA reads TGTGCCAGCAGCGTAGCGCGATCCAACGAGCAGTTCTTC. Residues: CASSVARSNEQFF.

Regarding this clonotype: At one end the junction does not follow the germline gene, possibly because of a read error. The chain links TRBV2 to TRBJ2-3; D gene uncertain. Per germline, CDR1 SNHLY and CDR2 FYNNEI. The CDR3 has 13 amino acids. CDR3 protein: CASSSGHTETQYF. The CDR3 region has the DNA TGTGCCAGCAGTTCCGGGCACACAGAAACGCAGTATTTT.

The sample holds many counts of this clonotype. This chain links TRBV27 with TRBJ2-7; 7 bases align to TRBD2. The CDR3 consists of 14 residues. CDR1 is MNHEY, CDR2 SMNVEV, per germline (reference sequence). J lost 0 bases, V lost 3 bases, and 2 bases had no gene match. This CDR3 is CASSLTSYSYEQYF. In nucleotides, the CDR3 is TGTGCCAGCAGTTTGACTAGCTACTCCTACGAGCAGTACTTC.

The gene calls are TRBV27 and TRBJ2-2; D gene unclear. The V gene's germline CDR1 is MNHEY and CDR2 SMNVEV (reference sequence). The germline V and J ends were trimmed by 3 bases and 0 bases, with 14 bases remaining between them. The CDR3 totals 17 residues. CDR3 residues: CASSFMSGPSNTGELFF. DNA for the CDR3: TGTGCCAGCAGTTTTATGTCAGGCCCCTCGAACACCGGGGAGCTGTTTTTT.

This clonotype was detected many times. V usage is TRBV6-2 or TRBV6-3 and J usage is TRBJ1-1; tentatively, D is TRBD1 (6 bases). The V gene lost 5 bases and the J gene lost 0 bases, with 13 bases spanning the gap. Germline-derived CDR1 and CDR2 are MNHEY and SVGEGT. The CDR3 sequence is 15 residues long. CDR3 protein: CASSERGQLNTEAFF. The CDR3 DNA reads TGTGCCAGCAGTGAGCGGGGACAACTGAACACTGAAGCTTTCTTT.

Many counts were recorded for this clonotype. The chain combines TRBV5-5 with TRBJ1-4, with TRBD1 as a possible D gene (5 bases). Trimming took 2 bases from V and 8 from J, leaving 10 bases between them. Germline values: CDR1 SGHKS, CDR2 YYEKEE (reference sequence). This CDR3 is built from 13 residues. The CDR3 DNA follows: TGTGCCAGCAGCTTCTTGTGGGGCGAAAAACTGTTTTTT. Translated: CASSFLWGEKLFF.

In its sample, this clonotype was seen many times. This sequence joins TRBV3-1 and TRBJ2-6; no clear D. V shed 2 bases and J shed 2 bases, with 4 bases lying between them. The CDR3 is 14 amino acids. The V gene's germline CDR1 is LGHDT and CDR2 YNNKEL (reference sequence). The CDR3 sequence is CASSQRTGANVLTF. The CDR3 DNA is TGTGCCAGCAGCCAAAGAACTGGGGCCAACGTCCTGACTTTC.

There are many counts of this clonotype. V and J are TRBV4-1 and TRBJ1-6, with TRBD1 as a possible D gene (6 bases). The CDR3 covers 16 residues. Per the germline V gene, CDR1 is MGHRA and CDR2 is YSYEKL. V was pared by 2 bases and J by 4 bases, with 12 bases between. The CDR3 reads CASSQLRGQYNSPLHF. Here the CDR3 DNA reads TGCGCCAGCAGCCAACTCAGGGGCCAGTATAATTCACCCCTCCACTTT.

This clonotype has a count of ten or more. The V and J genes are TRBV7-6 and TRBJ2-4, with D possibly TRBD1 on 5 matching bases. The CDR3 is made up of 15 amino acids. Germline CDR1 reads SGHVS; CDR2 reads FNYEAQ. V was clipped by 1 base and J by 3 bases, with 10 bases between them. CDR3 loop: CASSLVGDGKNIQYF. CDR3 coding DNA: TGTGCCAGCAGCTTAGTAGGGGATGGCAAAAACATTCAGTACTTC. Looking up the rest from reference TRBV7-6 and TRBJ2-4 gives the full variable domain: GAGVSQSPRYKVTKRGQDVALRCDPISGHVSLYWYRQALGQGPEFLTYFNYEAQQDKSGLPNDRFSAERPEGSISTLTIQRTEQRDSAMYRCASSLVGDGKNIQYFGAGTRLSVL.

At least ten counts were recorded for this clonotype. J is TRBJ1-3 and V is TRBV7-2; D uncertain. CDR1 and CDR2 (germline): SGHTA, FQGNSA. The V and J ends lost 5 bases and 1 base respectively, with 12 bases between them. The CDR3 runs 15 residues. CDR3 in amino acids: CASSPLAGSGNTIYF. The CDR3 bases are TGTGCCAGCAGCCCGCTTGCGGGGTCTGGAAACACCATATATTTT.

This clonotype showed up many times. This chain links TRBV12-3 or TRBV12-4 with TRBJ2-4; the match to TRBD1 covers 7 bases. The CDR3 spans 12 residues. V lost 7 bases to trimming and J lost 7 bases; unmatched junction nucleotides: 4. CDR3: CASNIQGNIQYF. Written as DNA, the CDR3 is TGTGCCAGCAACATACAGGGGAACATTCAGTACTTC.

This clonotype has ten or more counts. The chain couples TRBV18 to TRBJ2-4; D is possibly TRBD1 (6 bases). The germline CDR1 and CDR2 sequences are KGHSH and LQKENI. The CDR3 is 17 residues long. Trimming pared 3 bases from V and 0 bases from J, leaving 15 bases between. CDR3 sequence reads: CASSPQGLPLAKNIQYF. The CDR3 nucleotides are TGTGCCAGCTCACCTCAGGGGCTACCCCTAGCCAAAAACATTCAGTACTTC.

The V call is TRBV20-1, the J call TRBJ1-1; 7 nucleotides match TRBD1. Germline V gene lookup returns CDR1 DFQATT and CDR2 SNEGSKA (reference sequence). The CDR3 has 14 residues. V lost 3 bases and J lost 0; bases outside the gene matches: 4. This chain's CDR3 is CSARRDSLNTEAFF. The CDR3 nucleotides read TGCAGTGCTAGGAGGGACAGCCTGAACACTGAAGCTTTCTTT.

This clonotype was counted many times. The chain recombines TRBV28 with TRBJ2-4; D might be TRBD1 (6 bases). The CDR3 sequence is 16 residues long. With 3 bases removed from V and 3 bases from J, the gap between germline ends came to 15 bases. Germline V CDR1 and CDR2: MDHEN, SYDVKM. The CDR3 DNA sequence: TGTGCCAGCAGTTTCGATCCCGCGGACAGCAAAAACATTCAGTACTTC. Amino acid sequence: CASSFDPADSKNIQYF.

The CDR3 here is CSARAVLNYEQYF. The CDR3, as DNA: TGCAGTGCTAGGGCTGTCCTTAACTACGAGCAGTACTTC. The chain links TRBV20-1 to TRBJ2-7; no definite D call. Germline assignment: CDR1 DFQATT and CDR2 SNEGSKA (reference sequence). Trimming cost V 3 bases and J 3 bases, with 12 bases left between them. The CDR3 is made up of 13 amino acids.

This clonotype was detected many times. This chain's CDR3 is CATGTYEQYF. The CDR3 DNA follows: TGTGCCACCGGGACCTACGAGCAGTACTTC. The rearrangement joins TRBV6-2 or TRBV6-3 to TRBJ2-7; tentatively, D is TRBD2 (5 bases). Germline V gene lookup returns CDR1 MNHEY and CDR2 SVGEGT. V was cut by 10 bases and J by 2 bases, with 6 bases left in between. The CDR3 sequence is 10 residues long.

This clonotype was seen many times. The chain recombines TRBV29-1 with TRBJ2-1, with D possibly being TRBD2 (5 bases). Trimming took 5 bases from V and 6 from J, leaving 8 bases between them. Looked up from germline, CDR1 is SQVTM and CDR2 is ANQGSEA. The CDR3 length is 11 residues. The CDR3 sequence is CSVREGNEQFF. The DNA for the CDR3 is TGCAGCGTTAGAGAGGGCAATGAGCAGTTCTTC.

This clonotype has a count of ten or more. V usage is TRBV6-5 and J usage is TRBJ2-1; TRBD2 matches 7 bases. Germline CDR1 reads MNHEY; CDR2 reads SVGAGI. CDR3 length equals 13 residues. V gave up 0 bases and J gave up 9 bases; unmatched junction bases: 2. As DNA, the CDR3 is TGTGCCAGCAGTTACTCCGGGGGGAGTGAGCAGTTCTTC. This translates into CASSYSGGSEQFF.

This clonotype was found many times. V and J are TRBV7-6 and TRBJ2-3; TRBD2 matches at 8 bases. V lost 5 bases to trimming and J lost 4 bases; unmatched junction nucleotides: 11. Germline V gene data show CDR1 as SGHVS and CDR2 as FNYEAQ. The CDR3 contains 16 residues. CDR3 bases: TGTGCCAGCAGCCCTAGCGGGCGCCTCCCCGCAGATACGCAGTATTTT. This gives the protein CASSPSGRLPADTQYF.

This clonotype came up a few times. V gene TRBV15 combines with J gene TRBJ2-5; possible D gene TRBD1, 6 bases. V lost 0 bases to trimming and J lost 2 bases, with 25 bases between them. CDR1 and CDR2 (germline): LNHNV, YYDKDF (reference sequence). The CDR3 spans 20 residues. CDR3 DNA: TGTGCCACCAGCAGAGATATCCCTTTGTCCGGGACACTGATTCAAGAGACCCAGTACTTC. Translated: CATSRDIPLSGTLIQETQYF.

This clonotype appeared many times. This chain connects TRBV10-3 to TRBJ2-5, with D perhaps TRBD2 (6 bases). This CDR3 is 15 amino acids long. Germline loops: CDR1 ENHRY, CDR2 SYGVKD. V lost 6 bases and J 0 bases, leaving 14 bases between the germline ends. The chain's CDR3 is CAISHGTHNQETQYF. DNA for the CDR3: TGTGCCATCAGCCACGGGACTCATAACCAAGAGACCCAGTACTTC.

This clonotype has a count of ten or more. The rearrangement joins TRBV25-1 to TRBJ2-2; D might be TRBD1 (5 bases). The germline V gene has CDR1 MGHDK and CDR2 SYGVNS. V was cut by 6 bases and J by 2 bases, with 13 bases left in between. The CDR3 has 15 residues. The CDR3 region has the DNA TGTGCCAGCAGGTATTTGGGGCAAAACACCGGGGAGCTGTTTTTT. Translated: CASRYLGQNTGELFF.

This clonotype was seen ten or more times. This chain uses TRBV7-6 with TRBJ1-5; 10 nucleotides line up with TRBD1. Trimming removed 5 bases from V and 5 bases from J; junction bases left unmatched: 15. Looked up from germline, CDR1 is SGHVS and CDR2 is FNYEAQ. The CDR3 loop spans 18 amino acids. CDR3 DNA: TGTGCCAGCAGCCTAGTCCCGGGACAGGGGCAGGTCGATCAGCCCCAGCATTTT. Its translation is CASSLVPGQGQVDQPQHF. The variable domain in full, with the rest retrieved from reference TRBV7-6 and TRBJ1-5, is GAGVSQSPRYKVTKRGQDVALRCDPISGHVSLYWYRQALGQGPEFLTYFNYEAQQDKSGLPNDRFSAERPEGSISTLTIQRTEQRDSAMYRCASSLVPGQGQVDQPQHFGDGTRLSIL.

At least ten counts were recorded for this clonotype. V usage is TRBV24-1 and J usage is TRBJ2-5; perhaps D is TRBD1 or TRBD2 (5 bases each). V lost 1 base to trimming and J lost 1 base, with 15 bases between them. Germline V gene data show CDR1 as KGHDR and CDR2 as SFDVKD. The CDR3 loop spans 17 amino acids. The chain's CDR3 is CATSDFTGGILQETQYF. The CDR3 nucleotides read TGTGCCACCAGTGATTTCACAGGAGGTATCCTCCAAGAGACCCAGTACTTC.

The sample holds many counts of this clonotype. This sequence joins TRBV9 and TRBJ2-3; the D gene is possibly TRBD2 (5 bases). The ends were cut back, 0 bases at V and 0 bases at J, with 8 bases in the middle. This CDR3 contains 15 residues. Germline V lookup: CDR1 SGDLS, CDR2 YYNGEE. The CDR3: CASSVGRESTDTQYF. CDR3 sequence (DNA): TGTGCCAGCAGCGTAGGAAGGGAGAGCACAGATACGCAGTATTTT.

In this sample, this clonotype turned up many times. The V and J genes are TRBV27 and TRBJ2-4; TRBD1 matches at 7 bases. V dropped 2 bases and J dropped 0; count of bases not matched to a gene: 1. Germline assignment: CDR1 MNHEY and CDR2 SMNVEV (reference sequence). CDR3 length equals 15 residues. This CDR3 reads CASSLTGVAKNIQYF. CDR3 coding DNA: TGTGCCAGCAGTTTAACAGGGGTAGCCAAAAACATTCAGTACTTC.